One and the same sample provided the 6 T cell receptor beta chains below, sequenced in a study of T cell repertoires in cytomegalovirus infection. No cognate antigen is known for these TCRs. TCRdb passed the reads through MiXCR, listing each CDR3 protein once. The sample yields tens of thousands of distinct CDR3 sequences, approximately 36% seen once. Sequencing was done on a sample of PBMCs, sequenced either directly or after in vitro stimulation (not recorded which). The source is a human donor in good health (CMV status not recorded). Some clones in this sample may be carry-over from other donors' samples.

The chain links TRBV19 to TRBJ2-1, with 7 nucleotides matching TRBD2. This CDR3 is built from 14 residues. Germline V CDR1 and CDR2: LNHDA, SQIVND (reference sequence). Germline trimming cut 10 bases from V and 8 bases from J; bases unmatched to any gene: 14. CDR3 DNA: TGTGCCACCTGCGAGGGACGCGGGAGAGATGAGCAGTTCTTC. Protein sequence: CATCEGRGRDEQFF.

The chain is built from TRBV7-8 and TRBJ2-3; 9 bases agree with TRBD2. The CDR3 consists of 21 residues. CDR1 is SGHVS and CDR2 is FQNEAQ in the germline V gene. The junction had 21 bases not matched to a gene; V was cut back by 1 base and J by 4 bases. The CDR3 loop reads CASSLVRRRGGLVRGPDTQYF. CDR3 bases: TGTGCCAGCAGCTTAGTAAGACGGCGGGGGGGCCTGGTCCGGGGCCCAGATACGCAGTATTTT.

CDR3 in amino acids: CASSLGGSDTGELFF. Written as DNA, the CDR3 is TGTGCCAGCAGTCTAGGGGGCTCCGACACCGGGGAGCTGTTTTTT. This chain uses TRBV5-5 with TRBJ2-2, with 7 bases aligning to TRBD1. V was pared by 5 bases and J by 3 bases, with 7 bases of the junction left unmatched. The CDR3 has 15 amino acids. Per the germline V gene, CDR1 is SGHKS and CDR2 is YYEKEE (reference sequence). The complete variable domain, with remaining parts taken from reference TRBV5-5 and TRBJ2-2, reads DAGVTQSPTHLIKTRGQQVTLRCSPISGHKSVSWYQQVLGQGPQFIFQYYEKEERGRGNFPDRFSARQFPNYSSELNVNALLLGDSALYLCASSLGGSDTGELFFGEGSRLTVL.

This clonotype has a handful of counts. This sequence joins TRBV12-3 or TRBV12-4 and TRBJ2-2, with D unclear. The CDR3 runs 14 residues. With 7 bases removed from V and 0 bases from J, the gap between germline ends came to 9 bases. DNA for the CDR3: TGTGCCAGCACTTTGTCGGCGAACACCGGGGAGCTGTTTTTT. It translates to CASTLSANTGELFF.

In its sample, this clonotype was seen many times. The chain employs TRBV7-8 and TRBJ2-1; weak D call: TRBD2 (6 bases). Germline CDR1 is SGHVS and CDR2 is FQNEAQ. The CDR3 is made up of 17 amino acids. The V and J ends lost 1 base and 7 bases respectively, with 20 bases between them. The CDR3 is CASSLVGGGVWQNEQFF. Written as DNA, the CDR3 is TGTGCCAGCAGCTTAGTTGGGGGAGGAGTTTGGCAGAATGAGCAGTTCTTC.

CDR3 protein: CASSLAGENSPLHF. The DNA of the CDR3 is TGTGCCAGCAGTTTAGCGGGAGAAAATTCACCCCTCCACTTT. J is TRBJ1-6 and V is TRBV12-3 or TRBV12-4, with D uncertain. The CDR3 spans 14 residues. Trimming took off 0 bases at V and 7 bases at J, with 7 bases between the two ends.